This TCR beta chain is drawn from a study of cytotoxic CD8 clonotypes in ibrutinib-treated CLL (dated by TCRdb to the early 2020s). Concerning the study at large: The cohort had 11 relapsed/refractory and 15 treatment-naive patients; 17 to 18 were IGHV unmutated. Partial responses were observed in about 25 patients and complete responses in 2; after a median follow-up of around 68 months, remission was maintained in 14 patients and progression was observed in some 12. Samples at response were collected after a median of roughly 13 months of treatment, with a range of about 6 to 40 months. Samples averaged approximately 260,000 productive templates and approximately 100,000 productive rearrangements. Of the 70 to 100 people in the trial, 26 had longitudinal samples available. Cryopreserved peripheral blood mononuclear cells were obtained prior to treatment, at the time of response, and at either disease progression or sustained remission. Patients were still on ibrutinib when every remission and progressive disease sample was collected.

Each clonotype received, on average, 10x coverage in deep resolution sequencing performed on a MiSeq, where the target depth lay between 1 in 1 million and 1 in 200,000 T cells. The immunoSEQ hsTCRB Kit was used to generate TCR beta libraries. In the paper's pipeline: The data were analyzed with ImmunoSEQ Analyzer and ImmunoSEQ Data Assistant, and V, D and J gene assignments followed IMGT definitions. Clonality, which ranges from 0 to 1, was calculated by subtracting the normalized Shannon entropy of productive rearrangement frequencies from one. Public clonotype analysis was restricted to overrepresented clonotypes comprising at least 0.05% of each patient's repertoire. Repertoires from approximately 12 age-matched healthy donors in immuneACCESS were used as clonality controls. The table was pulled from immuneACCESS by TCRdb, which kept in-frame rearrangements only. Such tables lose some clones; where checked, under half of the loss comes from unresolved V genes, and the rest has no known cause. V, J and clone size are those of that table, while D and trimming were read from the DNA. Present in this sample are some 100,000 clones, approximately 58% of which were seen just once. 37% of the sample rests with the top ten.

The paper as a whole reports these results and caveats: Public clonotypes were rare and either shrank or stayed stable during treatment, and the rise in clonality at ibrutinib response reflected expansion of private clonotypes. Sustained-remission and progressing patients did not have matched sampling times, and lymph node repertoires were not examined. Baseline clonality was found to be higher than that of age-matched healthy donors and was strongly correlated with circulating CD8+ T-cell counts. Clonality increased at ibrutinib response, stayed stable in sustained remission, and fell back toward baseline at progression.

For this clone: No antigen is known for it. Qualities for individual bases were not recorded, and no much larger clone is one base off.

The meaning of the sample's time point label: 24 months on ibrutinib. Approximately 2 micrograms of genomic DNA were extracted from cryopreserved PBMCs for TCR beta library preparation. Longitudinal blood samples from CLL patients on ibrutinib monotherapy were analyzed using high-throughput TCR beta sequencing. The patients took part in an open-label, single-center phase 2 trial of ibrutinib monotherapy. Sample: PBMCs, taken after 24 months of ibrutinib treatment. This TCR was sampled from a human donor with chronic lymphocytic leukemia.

The nucleotide sequence reads as follows: TGTGCCACCCAGTTGACTCCCGGCGAGCAGTACTTC. Translation gives CATQLTPGEQYF. The rearrangement joined TRBV6-5 to TRBJ2-7, with no reliable assignment of the D segment. A distance of 16 bases separates the germline ends of V and J, which lose 10 bases and 6 bases respectively. CDR1 and CDR2, per the germline V gene, are MNHEY and SVGAGI. There are 12 amino acids in the CDR3, from cysteine to phenylalanine inclusive. Only the CDR3 portion is preserved as DNA: 36 bases, with reading frame beginning at the first base.